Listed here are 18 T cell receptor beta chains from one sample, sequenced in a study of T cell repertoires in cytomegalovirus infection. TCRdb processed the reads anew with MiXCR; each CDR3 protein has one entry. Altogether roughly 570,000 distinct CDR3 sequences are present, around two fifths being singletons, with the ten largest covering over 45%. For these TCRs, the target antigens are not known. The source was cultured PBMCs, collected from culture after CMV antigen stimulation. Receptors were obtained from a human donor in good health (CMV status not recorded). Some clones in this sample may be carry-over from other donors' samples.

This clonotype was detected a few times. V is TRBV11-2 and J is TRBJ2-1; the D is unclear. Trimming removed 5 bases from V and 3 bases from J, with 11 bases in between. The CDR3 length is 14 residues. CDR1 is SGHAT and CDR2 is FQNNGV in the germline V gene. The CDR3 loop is CASSPLRDYNEQFF. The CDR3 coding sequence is TGTGCCAGCAGCCCGTTAAGGGACTACAATGAGCAGTTCTTC. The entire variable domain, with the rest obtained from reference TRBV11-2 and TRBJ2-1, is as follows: EAGVAQSPRYKIIEKRQSVAFWCNPISGHATLYWYQQILGQGPKLLIQFQNNGVVDDSQLPKDRFSAERLKGVDSTLKIQPAKLEDSAVYLCASSPLRDYNEQFFGPGTRLTVL.

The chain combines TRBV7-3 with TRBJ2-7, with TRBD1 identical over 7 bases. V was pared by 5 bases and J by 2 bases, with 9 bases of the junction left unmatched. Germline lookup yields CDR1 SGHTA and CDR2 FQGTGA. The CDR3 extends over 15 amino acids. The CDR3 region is CASSPPDRKAYEQYF. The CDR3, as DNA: TGTGCCAGCAGCCCCCCGGACAGGAAGGCCTACGAGCAGTACTTC.

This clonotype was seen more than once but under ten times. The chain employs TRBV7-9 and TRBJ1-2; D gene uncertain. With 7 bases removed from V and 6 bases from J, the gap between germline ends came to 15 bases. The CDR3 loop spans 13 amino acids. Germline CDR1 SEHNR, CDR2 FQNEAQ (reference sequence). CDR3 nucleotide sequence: TGTGCCAGCAACCGACTCCCCAGACATGGCTACACCTTC. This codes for CASNRLPRHGYTF.

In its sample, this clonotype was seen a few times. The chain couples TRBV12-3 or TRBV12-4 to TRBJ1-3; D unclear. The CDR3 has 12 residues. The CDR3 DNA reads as TGTGCTATTTCGACGGGTGGAAACACCATATATTTT. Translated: CAISTGGNTIYF.

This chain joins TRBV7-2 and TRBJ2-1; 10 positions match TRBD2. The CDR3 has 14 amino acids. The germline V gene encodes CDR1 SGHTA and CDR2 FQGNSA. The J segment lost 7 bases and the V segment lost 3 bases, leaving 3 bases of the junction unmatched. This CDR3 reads CASSFISGGNEQFF. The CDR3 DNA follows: TGTGCCAGCAGCTTTATTAGCGGGGGGAATGAGCAGTTCTTC.

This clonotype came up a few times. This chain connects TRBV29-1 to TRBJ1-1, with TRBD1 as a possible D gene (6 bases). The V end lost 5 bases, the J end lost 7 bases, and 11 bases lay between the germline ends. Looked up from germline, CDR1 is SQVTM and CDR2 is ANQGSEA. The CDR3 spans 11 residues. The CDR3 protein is CSVRTDFEAFF. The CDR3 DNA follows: TGCAGCGTTCGGACAGATTTTGAAGCTTTCTTT.

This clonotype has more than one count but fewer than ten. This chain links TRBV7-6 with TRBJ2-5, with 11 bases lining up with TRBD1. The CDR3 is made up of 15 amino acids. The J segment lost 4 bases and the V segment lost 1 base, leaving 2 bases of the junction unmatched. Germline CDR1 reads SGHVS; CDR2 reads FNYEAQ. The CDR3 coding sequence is TGTGCCAGCAGCTTAGTGGACAGGGGGCGAGAGACCCAGTACTTC. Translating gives CASSLVDRGRETQYF.

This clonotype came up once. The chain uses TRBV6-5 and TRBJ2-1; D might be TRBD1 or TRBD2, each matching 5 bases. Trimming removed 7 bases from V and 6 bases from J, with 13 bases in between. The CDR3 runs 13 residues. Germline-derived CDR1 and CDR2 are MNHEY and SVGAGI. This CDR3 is CASKRGRTNEQFF. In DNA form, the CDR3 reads TGTGCCAGCAAGAGGGGACGTACCAATGAGCAGTTCTTC.

The CDR3 reads CASRDAGSYNEQFF. CDR3 coding DNA: TGTGCCAGCAGAGATGCAGGGTCCTACAATGAGCAGTTCTTC. V and J are TRBV5-8 and TRBJ2-1; tentatively, D is TRBD1 (5 bases). V was pared by 5 bases and J by 1 base, with 10 bases between. This CDR3 comprises 14 residues. From germline, CDR1 is SGHTS and CDR2 YDEGEE. Variable domain in full (rest from reference TRBV5-8 and TRBJ2-1): EAGVTQSPTHLIKTRGQQATLRCSPISGHTSVYWYQQALGLGLQFLLWYDEGEERNRGNFPPRFSGRQFPNYSSELNVNALELEDSALYLCASRDAGSYNEQFFGPGTRLTVL.

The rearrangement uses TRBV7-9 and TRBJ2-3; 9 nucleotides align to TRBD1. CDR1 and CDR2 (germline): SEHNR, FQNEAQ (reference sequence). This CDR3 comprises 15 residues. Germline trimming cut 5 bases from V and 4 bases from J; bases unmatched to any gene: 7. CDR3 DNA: TGTGCCAGCAGCCATCAAGACAGGGGGGCAGATACGCAGTATTTT. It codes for CASSHQDRGADTQYF.

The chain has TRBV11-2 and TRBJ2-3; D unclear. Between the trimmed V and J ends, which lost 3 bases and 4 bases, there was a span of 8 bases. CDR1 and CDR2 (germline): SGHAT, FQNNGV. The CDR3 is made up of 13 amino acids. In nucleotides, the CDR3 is TGTGCCAGCAGCTTTTTCAGCCCAGATACGCAGTATTTT. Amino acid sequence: CASSFFSPDTQYF.

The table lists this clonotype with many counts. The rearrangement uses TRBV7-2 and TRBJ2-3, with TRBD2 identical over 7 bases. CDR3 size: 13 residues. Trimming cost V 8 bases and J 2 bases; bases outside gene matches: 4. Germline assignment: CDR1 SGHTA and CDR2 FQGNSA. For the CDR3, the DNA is TGTGCCAGCGGGGGGGACCCCACAGATACGCAGTATTTT. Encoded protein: CASGGDPTDTQYF.

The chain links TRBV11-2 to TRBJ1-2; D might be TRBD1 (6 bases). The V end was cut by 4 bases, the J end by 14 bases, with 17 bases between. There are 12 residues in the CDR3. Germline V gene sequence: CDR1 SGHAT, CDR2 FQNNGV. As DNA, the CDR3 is TGTGCCAGCAGCTCTACCGGGACAACCGAAACCTTC. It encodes CASSSTGTTETF.

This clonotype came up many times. The CDR3, as DNA: TGTGCCAGCAGCCCCATGGGGGCGTATGGCTACACCTTC. Translating gives CASSPMGAYGYTF. V and J are TRBV7-6 and TRBJ1-2, with a weak D call TRBD1 (6 bases). The CDR3 sequence is 13 residues long. Germline values: CDR1 SGHVS, CDR2 FNYEAQ. V was shortened by 5 bases and J by 5 bases, with 12 bases between the two germline ends. The whole variable domain, filled in from reference TRBV7-6 and TRBJ1-2, reads GAGVSQSPRYKVTKRGQDVALRCDPISGHVSLYWYRQALGQGPEFLTYFNYEAQQDKSGLPNDRFSAERPEGSISTLTIQRTEQRDSAMYRCASSPMGAYGYTFGSGTRLTVV.

In nucleotides, the CDR3 is TGTGCCAGCAGCGGAGTGTGGGGCCTTAAAAACATTCAGTACTTC. Translated: CASSGVWGLKNIQYF. V usage is TRBV7-2 and J usage is TRBJ2-4, with D maybe TRBD1 (5 bases). Germline V gives CDR1 SGHTA, CDR2 FQGNSA. This CDR3 has 15 amino acids. V was clipped by 5 bases and J by 4 bases, with 15 bases between them. Combining the CDR3 with reference TRBV7-2 and TRBJ2-4 gives the whole variable domain GAGVSQSPSNKVTEKGKDVELRCDPISGHTALYWYRQSLGQGLEFLIYFQGNSAPDKSGLPSDRFSAERTGGSVSTLTIQRTQQEDSAVYLCASSGVWGLKNIQYFGAGTRLSVL.

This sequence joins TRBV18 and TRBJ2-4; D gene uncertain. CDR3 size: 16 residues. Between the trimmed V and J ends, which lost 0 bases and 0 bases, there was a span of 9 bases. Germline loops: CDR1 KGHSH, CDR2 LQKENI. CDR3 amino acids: CASSPPNRLAKNIQYF. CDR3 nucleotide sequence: TGTGCCAGCTCACCACCTAATAGACTAGCCAAAAACATTCAGTACTTC.

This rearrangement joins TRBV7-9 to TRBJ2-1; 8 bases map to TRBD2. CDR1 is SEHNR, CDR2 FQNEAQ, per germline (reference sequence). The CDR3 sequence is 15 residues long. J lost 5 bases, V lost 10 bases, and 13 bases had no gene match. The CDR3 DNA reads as TGTGCCATCGGCCGGAGCGGGAGTTCCCACAATGAGCAGTTCTTC. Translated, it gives CAIGRSGSSHNEQFF.

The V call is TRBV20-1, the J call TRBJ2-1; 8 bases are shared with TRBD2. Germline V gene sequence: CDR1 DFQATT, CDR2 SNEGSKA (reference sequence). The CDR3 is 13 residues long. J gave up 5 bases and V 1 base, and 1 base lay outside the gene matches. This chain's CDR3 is CSARGTSNNEQFF. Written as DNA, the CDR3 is TGCAGTGCTAGAGGGACTAGCAACAATGAGCAGTTCTTC.